The sequence of this T cell receptor beta chain was determined in a study of shared clonotypes between healthy human individuals. This table comes from immunoSEQ multiplex PCR, and its TCRdb copy is limited to in-frame clones, with some not included. The profile covers some 1,600,000 clones, with 98% appearing a single time and about 0.42% taken by the ten largest. This clone was detected once. Trimming at V came to 7 bases and at J to 3 bases, leaving 8 bases not matched to a gene. CDR1 and CDR2 from the germline V gene are SGHTA and FQGNSA. The CDR3 length is 14 residues. This receptor was obtained from a man aged 25-45 years in good health. This chain links TRBV7-2 with TRBJ2-7; 8 positions agree with TRBD1. The specimen sequenced was naive CD4+ T cells sorted from blood. Noted subset: CD45RA+ positively selected. CDR3 nucleotide sequence: TGTGCCAGCACCCCCGGGACAGGAGACTACGAGCAGTACTTC. As protein: CASTPGTGDYEQYF.